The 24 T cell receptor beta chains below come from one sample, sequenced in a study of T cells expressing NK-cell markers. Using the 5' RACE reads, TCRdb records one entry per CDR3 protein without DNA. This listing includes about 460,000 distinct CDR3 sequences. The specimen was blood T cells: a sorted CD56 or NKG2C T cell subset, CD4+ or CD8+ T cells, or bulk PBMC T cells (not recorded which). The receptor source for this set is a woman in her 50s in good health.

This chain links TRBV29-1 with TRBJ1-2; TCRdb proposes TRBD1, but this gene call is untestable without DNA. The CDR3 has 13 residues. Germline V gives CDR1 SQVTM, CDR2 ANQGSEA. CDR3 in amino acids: CSATDRAGEGYTF. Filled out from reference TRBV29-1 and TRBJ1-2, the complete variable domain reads SAVISQKPSRDICQRGTSLTIQCQVDSQVTMMFWYRQQPGQSLTLIATANQGSEATYESGFVIDKFPISRPNLTFSTLTVSNMSPEDSSIYLCSATDRAGEGYTFGSGTRLTVV.

The CDR3 loop is CASSPGTSGRSKKTQYF. The chain links TRBV27 to TRBJ2-5; lacking DNA, the TRBD2 call made by TCRdb goes unchecked. The germline V gene has CDR1 MNHEY and CDR2 SMNVEV (reference sequence). The CDR3 covers 17 residues.

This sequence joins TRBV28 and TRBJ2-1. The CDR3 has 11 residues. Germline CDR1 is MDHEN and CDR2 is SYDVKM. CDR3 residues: CASSSNRGQFF.

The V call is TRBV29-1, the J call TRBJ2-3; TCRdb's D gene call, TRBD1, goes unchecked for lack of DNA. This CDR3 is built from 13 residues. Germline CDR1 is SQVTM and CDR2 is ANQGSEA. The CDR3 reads CSGRTVSTDTQYF.

CDR3 amino acids: CSARDGRSSYEQYF. V usage is TRBV20-1 and J usage is TRBJ2-7; TCRdb lists TRBD1, though no DNA is available to test this call. CDR3 length equals 14 residues. Germline V gene data show CDR1 as DFQATT and CDR2 as SNEGSKA (reference sequence).

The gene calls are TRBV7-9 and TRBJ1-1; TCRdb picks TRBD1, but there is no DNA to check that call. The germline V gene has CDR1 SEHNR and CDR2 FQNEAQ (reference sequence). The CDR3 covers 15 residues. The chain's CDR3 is CATLKGGRANTEAFF.

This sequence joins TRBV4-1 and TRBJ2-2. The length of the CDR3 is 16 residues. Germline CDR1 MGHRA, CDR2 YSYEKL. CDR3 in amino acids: CASSHVVQSGTGELFF.

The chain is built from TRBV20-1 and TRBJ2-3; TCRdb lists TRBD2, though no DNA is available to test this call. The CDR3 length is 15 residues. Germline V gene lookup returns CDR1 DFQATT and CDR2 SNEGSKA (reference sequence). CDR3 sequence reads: CSAGPLAGVPDTQYF.

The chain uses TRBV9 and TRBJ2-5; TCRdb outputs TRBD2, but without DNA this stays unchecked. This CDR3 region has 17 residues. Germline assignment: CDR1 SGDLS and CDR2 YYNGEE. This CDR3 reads CASSVGSSGRYQETQYF.

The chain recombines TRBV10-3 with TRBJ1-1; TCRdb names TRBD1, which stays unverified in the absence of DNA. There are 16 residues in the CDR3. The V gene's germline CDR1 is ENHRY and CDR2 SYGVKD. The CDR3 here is CAISEGGQGINTEAFF.

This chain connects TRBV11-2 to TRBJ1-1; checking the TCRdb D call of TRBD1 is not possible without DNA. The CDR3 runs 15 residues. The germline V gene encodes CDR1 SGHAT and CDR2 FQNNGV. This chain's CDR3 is CASSLGQLRGTEAFF.

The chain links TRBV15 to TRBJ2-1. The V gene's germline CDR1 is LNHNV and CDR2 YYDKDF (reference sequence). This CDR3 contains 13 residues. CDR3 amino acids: CATSRVFEEEQFF.

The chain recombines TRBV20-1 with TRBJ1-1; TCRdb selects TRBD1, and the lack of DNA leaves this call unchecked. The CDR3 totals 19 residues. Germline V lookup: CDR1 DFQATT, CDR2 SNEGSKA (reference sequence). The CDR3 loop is CSAIRGIGTMAGIRTEAFF.

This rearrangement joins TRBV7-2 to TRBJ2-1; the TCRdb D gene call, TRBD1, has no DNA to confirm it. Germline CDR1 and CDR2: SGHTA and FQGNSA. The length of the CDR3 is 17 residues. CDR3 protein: CASSLRGKLVSYNEQFF.

The CDR3 sequence is CATSISGANVLTF. The chain links TRBV12-3 or TRBV12-4 to TRBJ2-6. This CDR3 is 13 amino acids long.

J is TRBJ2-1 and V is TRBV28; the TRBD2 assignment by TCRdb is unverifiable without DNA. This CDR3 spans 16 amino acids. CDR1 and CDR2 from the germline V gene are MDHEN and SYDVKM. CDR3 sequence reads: CASRSGRAFLNNEQFF.

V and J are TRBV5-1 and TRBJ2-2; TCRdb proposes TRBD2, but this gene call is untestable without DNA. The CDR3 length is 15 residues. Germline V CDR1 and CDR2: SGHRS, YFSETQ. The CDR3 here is CASSPGLAVTGELFF.

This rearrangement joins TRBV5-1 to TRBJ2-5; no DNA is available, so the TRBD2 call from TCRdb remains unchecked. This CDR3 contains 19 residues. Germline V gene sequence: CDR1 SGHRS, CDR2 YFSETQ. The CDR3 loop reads CASSPGLAGGTAIQETQYF.

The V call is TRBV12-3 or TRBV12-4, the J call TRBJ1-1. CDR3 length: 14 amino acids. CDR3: CATGRQAANTEAFF.

The chain's CDR3 is CASSLTPSGAHSGNTIYF. The genes are TRBV7-8 and TRBJ1-3; TCRdb indicates TRBD1, and absent DNA this call remains unverified. The CDR3 runs to 18 residues. Germline V lookup: CDR1 SGHVS, CDR2 FQNEAQ.

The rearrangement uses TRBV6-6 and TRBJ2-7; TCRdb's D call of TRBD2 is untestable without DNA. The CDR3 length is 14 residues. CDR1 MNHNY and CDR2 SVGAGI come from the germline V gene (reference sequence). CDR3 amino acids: CASSISDSPYEQYF.

Here the CDR3 reads CASRKGRQGRAIQETQYF. V usage is TRBV19 and J usage is TRBJ2-5; TCRdb's D gene call, TRBD1, goes unchecked for lack of DNA. CDR1 and CDR2 (germline): LNHDA, SQIVND (reference sequence). The CDR3 length is 18 residues.

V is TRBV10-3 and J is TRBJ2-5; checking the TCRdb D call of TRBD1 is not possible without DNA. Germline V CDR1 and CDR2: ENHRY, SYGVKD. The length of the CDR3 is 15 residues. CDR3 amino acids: CAISAPGTGGETQYF.

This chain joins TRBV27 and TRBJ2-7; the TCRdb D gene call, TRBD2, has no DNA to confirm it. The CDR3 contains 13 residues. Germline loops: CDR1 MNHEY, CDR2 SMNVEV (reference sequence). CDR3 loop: CASGTSGRHEQYF.